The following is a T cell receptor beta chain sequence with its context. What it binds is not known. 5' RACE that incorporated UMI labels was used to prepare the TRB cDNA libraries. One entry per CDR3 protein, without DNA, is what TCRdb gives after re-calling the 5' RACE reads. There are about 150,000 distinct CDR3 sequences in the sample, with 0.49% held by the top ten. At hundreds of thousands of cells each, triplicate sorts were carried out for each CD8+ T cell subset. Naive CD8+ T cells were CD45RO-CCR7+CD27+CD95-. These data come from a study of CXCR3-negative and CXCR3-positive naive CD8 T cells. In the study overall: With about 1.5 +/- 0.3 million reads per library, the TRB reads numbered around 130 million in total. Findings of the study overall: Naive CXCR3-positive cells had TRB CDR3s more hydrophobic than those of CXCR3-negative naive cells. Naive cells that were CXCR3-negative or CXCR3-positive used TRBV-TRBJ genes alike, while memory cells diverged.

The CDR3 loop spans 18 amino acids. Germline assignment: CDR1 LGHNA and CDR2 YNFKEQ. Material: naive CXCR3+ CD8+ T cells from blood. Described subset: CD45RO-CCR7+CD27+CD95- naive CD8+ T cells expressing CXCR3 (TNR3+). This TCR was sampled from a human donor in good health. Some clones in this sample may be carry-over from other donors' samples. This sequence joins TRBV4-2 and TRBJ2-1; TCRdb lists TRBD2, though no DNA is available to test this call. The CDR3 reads CASSQDDFASGPYNEQFF.